This TCR beta chain was retrieved from a study of shared clonotypes between healthy human individuals. Germline assignment: CDR1 ENHRY and CDR2 SYGVKD. V was pared by 0 bases and J by 3 bases, with 8 bases between. This CDR3 spans 14 amino acids. The repertoire was sequenced with immunoSEQ multiplex PCR; TCRdb's copy has only in-frame clones and lacks some. The table has approximately 2.5 million clones, 90% to 95% seen once; the top ten hold around 0.15%. The sample consisted of naive CD4+ T cells sorted from blood. Subset reported: CD45RA+ positively selected. This TCR was recovered from a young man in good health. The chain couples TRBV10-3 to TRBJ2-5; D is ambiguous. The DNA of the CDR3 is TGTGCCATCAGTGAGTCCGAACCGGAAGAGACCCAGTACTTC. Encoded protein: CAISESEPEETQYF.